This T cell receptor (beta chain) was identified during a study of cytomegalovirus exposure and HLA in healthy donors. Study-wide findings and caveats: Researchers catalogued around 150 TCR beta chains as cytomegalovirus-associated. According to a later analysis, TCR clusters from the first cohort tended to co-occur in the roughly 120 validation repertoires. It was reported that the classifier diagnosed cytomegalovirus status with high specificity and sensitivity in both the original and validation cohorts.

Separate from the roughly 610-subject first cohort, the approximately 120-subject validation cohort was the one that the donors belonged to. TCRdb keeps only in-frame clones here, not all; method: immunoSEQ multiplex PCR. The data contain 130,000 to 150,000 clones, about 87% of them singletons. The V gene lost 5 bases and the J gene lost 2 bases, with 17 bases spanning the gap. This CDR3 is built from 15 residues. Germline lookup yields CDR1 SGHRS and CDR2 YFSETQ. Points on this clone: Its target is unknown.

V usage is TRBV5-1 and J usage is TRBJ2-7, with D possibly being TRBD1 (6 bases). The sample consisted of PBMCs. This receptor was identified in a woman in her thirties in good health and CMV-seropositive. In DNA form, the CDR3 reads TGCGCCAGCAGGCGACAGGCGAGTCAGGCCTACGAGCAGTACTTC. Its translation: CASRRQASQAYEQYF.